These 10 T cell receptor beta chains originate from one sample sequenced in a study of beta chain features in type 1 diabetes. Since all of the isolated RNA was reverse transcribed, expressed TCRB transcripts were what got sequenced. Profiled with immunoSEQ multiplex PCR; TCRdb holds only in-frame clones, not every one. This repertoire shows about 410,000 clones, around 13% found once; its top ten account for under 0.04%. Sequencing was carried out using naive CD4+ T cells from blood. The origin of the receptors is a man younger than 45 in good health.

This chain uses TRBV7-2 with TRBJ2-3; TRBD2 aligns across 9 bases. The CDR3 totals 16 residues. Trimming took 5 bases from V and 4 from J; bases not matched to a gene: 10. Germline V gene lookup returns CDR1 SGHTA and CDR2 FQGNSA. The CDR3 nucleotides are TGTGCCAGCAGCCTAAGCGGGAGGTCTTTTTCAGATACGCAGTATTTT. As protein: CASSLSGRSFSDTQYF.

The sample holds a few counts of this clone. The rearrangement uses TRBV9 and TRBJ1-2, with D unclear. Trimming shortened V by 9 bases and J by 4 bases, and 19 bases separated the two germline ends. CDR3 length equals 14 residues. CDR1 and CDR2 from the germline V gene are SGDLS and YYNGEE. The CDR3 loop is CATSRAEGIYGYTF. The DNA for the CDR3 is TGTGCCACGAGCCGCGCTGAGGGTATCTATGGCTACACCTTC.

Only a few counts were recorded for this clone. The J gene is TRBJ2-7, the V gene TRBV6-6; the D call may be TRBD1 or TRBD2 (5 bases each). Germline assignment: CDR1 MNHNY and CDR2 SVGAGI (reference sequence). The V and J ends lost 4 bases and 3 bases respectively, with 13 bases between them. The CDR3 is made up of 14 amino acids. In DNA form, the CDR3 reads TGTGCCAGCAGTTCGACAGTCGGAGGCTACGAGCAGTACTTC. Translating gives CASSSTVGGYEQYF.

CDR3 sequence reads: CSVDTLRTSGDYNEQFF. In nucleotides, the CDR3 is TGCAGCGTTGACACCCTCCGGACTAGCGGGGATTACAATGAGCAGTTCTTC. The chain joins TRBV29-1 to TRBJ2-1; TRBD2 matches at 12 bases. With V trimmed by 3 bases and J by 4 bases, 10 bases remained unmatched. CDR1 is SQVTM, CDR2 ANQGSEA, per germline. The length of the CDR3 is 17 residues.

There are a few counts of this clone. This chain connects TRBV11-2 to TRBJ1-1; 7 bases agree with TRBD1. With V trimmed by 4 bases and J by 0 bases, 2 bases remained unmatched. The CDR3 is 14 amino acids. The germline gives CDR1 SGHAT, CDR2 FQNNGV. Here the CDR3 reads CASSSDRVNTEAFF. The CDR3, as DNA: TGTGCCAGCAGCTCTGACAGGGTGAACACTGAAGCTTTCTTT.

This clone was detected a few times. This sequence joins TRBV7-9 and TRBJ2-3, with D perhaps matching TRBD2 (6 bases). Trimming pared 0 bases from V and 5 bases from J, leaving 12 bases between. The CDR3 contains 15 residues. Germline V gene sequence: CDR1 SEHNR, CDR2 FQNEAQ (reference sequence). CDR3 sequence: CASSLALLAEDTQYF. Written as DNA, the CDR3 is TGTGCCAGCAGCTTAGCTCTACTAGCTGAAGATACGCAGTATTTT.

The chain is built from TRBV7-9 and TRBJ2-7; D is possibly TRBD1 (5 bases). The length of the CDR3 is 14 residues. Germline V gives CDR1 SEHNR, CDR2 FQNEAQ (reference sequence). Trimming took 4 bases from V and 0 from J, leaving 10 bases between them. The CDR3 loop is CASSSGDSSYEQYF. Here the CDR3 DNA reads TGTGCCAGCAGCTCAGGTGACAGCTCCTACGAGCAGTACTTC. Looking up the rest from reference TRBV7-9 and TRBJ2-7 gives the full variable domain: DTGVSQNPRHKITKRGQNVTFRCDPISEHNRLYWYRQTLGQGPEFLTYFQNEAQLEKSRLLSDRFSAERPKGSFSTLEIQRTEQGDSAMYLCASSSGDSSYEQYFGPGTRLTVT.

This clone has more than one count but fewer than ten. The rearrangement uses TRBV29-1 and TRBJ1-2; 7 bases are a match to TRBD1. This CDR3 is 15 amino acids long. V lost 7 bases, J lost 0 bases, and 11 bases stayed unmatched. Germline V gene lookup returns CDR1 SQVTM and CDR2 ANQGSEA. This chain's CDR3 is CSDYQGQAANYGYTF. The CDR3 bases are TGCAGCGATTACCAAGGACAGGCAGCTAACTATGGCTACACCTTC.

A few counts support this clone. The rearrangement links TRBV4-3 to TRBJ2-7; D is ambiguous. Germline V CDR1 and CDR2: LGHNA, YSLEER. V was cut by 4 bases and J by 8 bases, with 15 bases left in between. CDR3 length: 13 residues. The CDR3 region is CASSLGRSRKQYF. The CDR3 DNA follows: TGCGCCAGCAGCCTAGGACGTTCTCGGAAGCAGTACTTC.

This clone showed up just a few times. The chain carries TRBV5-1 and TRBJ2-7, with TRBD1 identical over 11 bases. In germline, CDR1 is SGHRS, CDR2 YFSETQ. V was clipped by 2 bases and J by 6 bases; unmatched bases: 4. The CDR3 extends over 14 amino acids. For the CDR3, the DNA is TGCGCCAGCAGCTTCCGGGACAGGGGGACCGAGCAGTACTTC. Translation: CASSFRDRGTEQYF. Together with reference TRBV5-1 and TRBJ2-7, the CDR3 gives the full variable domain: KAGVTQTPRYLIKTRGQQVTLSCSPISGHRSVSWYQQTPGQGLQFLFEYFSETQRNKGNFPGRFSGRQFSNSRSEMNVSTLELGDSALYLCASSFRDRGTEQYFGPGTRLTVT.